This paragraph reports one TCR beta chain. The data were taken from a study of T cell changes during pregnancy in multiple sclerosis. Germline V lookup: CDR1 KGHSH, CDR2 LQKENI. Unmatched junction bases numbered 5, after V lost 3 bases and J lost 4 bases. The CDR3 has 14 amino acids. Sequencing was performed with immunoSEQ multiplex PCR; in TCRdb, only in-frame clones are kept and a portion is missing. The sample holds around 42,000 clones; around 90% are singletons and the top ten take over 5%. Sequences were derived from peripheral blood, sampled in the first trimester of pregnancy. The receptor was isolated from a female donor in good health, enrolled as a control in a pregnancy study. The chain combines TRBV18 with TRBJ1-1, with TRBD1 matching over 7 bases. The CDR3, as DNA: TGTGCCAGCTCACCGGAGGGGGCCAGCACTGAAGCTTTCTTT. Protein: CASSPEGASTEAFF.